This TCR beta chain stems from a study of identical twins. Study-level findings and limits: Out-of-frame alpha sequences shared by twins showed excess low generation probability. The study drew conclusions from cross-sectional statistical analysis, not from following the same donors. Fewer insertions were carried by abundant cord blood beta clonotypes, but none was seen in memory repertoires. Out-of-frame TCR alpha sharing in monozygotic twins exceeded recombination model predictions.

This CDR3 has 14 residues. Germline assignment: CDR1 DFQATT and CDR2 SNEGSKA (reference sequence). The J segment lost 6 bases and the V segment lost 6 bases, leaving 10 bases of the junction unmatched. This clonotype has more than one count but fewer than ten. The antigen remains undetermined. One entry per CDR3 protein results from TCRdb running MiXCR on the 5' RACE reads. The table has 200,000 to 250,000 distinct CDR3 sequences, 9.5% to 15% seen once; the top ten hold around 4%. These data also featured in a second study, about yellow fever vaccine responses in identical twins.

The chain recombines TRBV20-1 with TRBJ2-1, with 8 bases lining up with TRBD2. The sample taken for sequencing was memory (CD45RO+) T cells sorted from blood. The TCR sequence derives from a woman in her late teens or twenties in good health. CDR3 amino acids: CSAPRSGSANEQFF. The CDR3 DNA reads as TGCAGTGCGCCGCGCAGCGGGAGTGCCAATGAGCAGTTCTTC.